This T cell receptor (beta chain) was found in a study of T cell responses to AZD1222 COVID-19 vaccine. General study results and limits: The repertoires were collected only after the peak T cell response.

As to this clone: Its antigen is still unknown.

Data came from immunoSEQ multiplex PCR; TCRdb stores just in-frame clones and leaves some out. The table shows over 90,000 clones, with 86% occurring only once. In germline, CDR1 is LGHNA, CDR2 YSLEER. The CDR3 runs 17 residues. Trimming stripped 0 bases from V and 6 bases from J, with 20 bases between. Sample: peripheral blood, taken on day 0 of AZD1222 vaccination. This TCR came from an adult in good health. The V and J genes are TRBV4-3 and TRBJ1-2, with D perhaps matching TRBD1 (5 bases). CDR3 loop: CASSQDIRGGEKHGYTF. In nucleotides, the CDR3 is TGCGCCAGCAGCCAAGATATTCGGGGAGGGGAGAAACATGGCTACACCTTC.